The clone carrying this TCR beta chain has just a few counts. Antigen specificity is unknown. A second roughly 7 to 11 cycle PCR used barcoded and J-beta primers. TCRdb recomputed calls from the 5' RACE reads with MiXCR, one row per CDR3 protein. The sample records approximately 800,000 distinct CDR3 sequences, just over 55% being singletons. This entry comes from a study of blood T cells in healthy people across ages. About the research overall: Through template switching, about one barcoded beta molecule was captured per two T cells, as measured in model experiments.

Trimming removed 6 bases from V and 7 bases from J; junction bases left unmatched: 8. Germline CDR1 WSHSY, CDR2 SAAADI. This CDR3 is 14 amino acids long. In each sample, at least 6.5 million PBMCs were isolated. General study results and limits: Per million T cells, TCR beta diversity dropped roughly linearly as age increased.

The sequencing input was blood. The origin of this receptor is a man in his forties or fifties in good health. V gene TRBV10-2 combines with J gene TRBJ1-2; 10 bases match TRBD1. The CDR3 spells CASRDRGRMGGYTF. The CDR3 DNA sequence: TGCGCCAGCAGAGACAGGGGGCGGATGGGTGGCTACACCTTC.